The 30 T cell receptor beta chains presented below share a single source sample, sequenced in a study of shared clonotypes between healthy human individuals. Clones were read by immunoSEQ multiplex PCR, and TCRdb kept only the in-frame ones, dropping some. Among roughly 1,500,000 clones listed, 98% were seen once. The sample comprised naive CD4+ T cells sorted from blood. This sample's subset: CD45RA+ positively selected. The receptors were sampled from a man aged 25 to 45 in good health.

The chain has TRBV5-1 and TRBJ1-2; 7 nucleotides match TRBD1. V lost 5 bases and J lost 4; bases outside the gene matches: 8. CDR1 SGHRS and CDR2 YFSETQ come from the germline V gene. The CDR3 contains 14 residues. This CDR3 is CASSWDRMGYGYTF. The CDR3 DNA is TGCGCCAGCAGTTGGGACAGAATGGGCTATGGCTACACCTTC.

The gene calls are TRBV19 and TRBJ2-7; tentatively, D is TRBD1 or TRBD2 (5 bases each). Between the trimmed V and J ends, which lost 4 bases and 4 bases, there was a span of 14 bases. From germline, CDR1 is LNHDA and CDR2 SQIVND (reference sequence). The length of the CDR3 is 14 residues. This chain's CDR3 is CASSTRDPGYEQYF. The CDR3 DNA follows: TGTGCCAGTAGTACCCGGGACCCAGGGTACGAGCAGTACTTC.

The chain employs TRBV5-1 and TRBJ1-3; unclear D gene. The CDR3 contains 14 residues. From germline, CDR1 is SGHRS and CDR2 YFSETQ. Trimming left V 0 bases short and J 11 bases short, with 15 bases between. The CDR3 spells CASSLEGPPYSIYF. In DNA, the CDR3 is TGCGCCAGCAGCTTGGAAGGCCCACCGTACTCCATATATTTT. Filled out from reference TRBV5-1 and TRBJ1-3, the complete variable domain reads KAGVTQTPRYLIKTRGQQVTLSCSPISGHRSVSWYQQTPGQGLQFLFEYFSETQRNKGNFPGRFSGRQFSNSRSEMNVSTLELGDSALYLCASSLEGPPYSIYFGEGSWLTVV.

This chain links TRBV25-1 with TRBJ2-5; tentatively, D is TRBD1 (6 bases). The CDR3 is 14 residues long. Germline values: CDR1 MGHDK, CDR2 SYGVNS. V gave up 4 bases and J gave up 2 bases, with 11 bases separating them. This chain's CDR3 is CASSVGGQQETQYF. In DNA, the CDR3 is TGTGCCAGCAGTGTTGGGGGACAACAAGAGACCCAGTACTTC.

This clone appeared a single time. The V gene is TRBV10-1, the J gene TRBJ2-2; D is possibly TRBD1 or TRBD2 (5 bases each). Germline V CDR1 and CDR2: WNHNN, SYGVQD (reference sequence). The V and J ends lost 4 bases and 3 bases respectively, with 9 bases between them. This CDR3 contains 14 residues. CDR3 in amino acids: CASSATGHTGELFF. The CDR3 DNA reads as TGCGCCAGCAGTGCAACGGGGCACACCGGGGAGCTGTTTTTT.

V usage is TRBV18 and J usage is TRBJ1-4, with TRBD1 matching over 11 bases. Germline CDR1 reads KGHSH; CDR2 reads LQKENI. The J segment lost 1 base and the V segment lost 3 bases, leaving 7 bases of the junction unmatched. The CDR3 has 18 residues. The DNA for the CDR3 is TGTGCCAGCTCACCCAGGACAGGGGGCAGGCTAACTAATGAAAAACTGTTTTTT. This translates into CASSPRTGGRLTNEKLFF.

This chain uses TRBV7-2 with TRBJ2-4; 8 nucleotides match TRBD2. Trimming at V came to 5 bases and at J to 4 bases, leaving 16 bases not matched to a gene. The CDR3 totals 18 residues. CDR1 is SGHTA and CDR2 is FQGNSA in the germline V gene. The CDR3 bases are TGTGCCAGCAGCGAGAGGTTCGGAGCGGGAGTCTCTAAAAACATTCAGTACTTC. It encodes CASSERFGAGVSKNIQYF.

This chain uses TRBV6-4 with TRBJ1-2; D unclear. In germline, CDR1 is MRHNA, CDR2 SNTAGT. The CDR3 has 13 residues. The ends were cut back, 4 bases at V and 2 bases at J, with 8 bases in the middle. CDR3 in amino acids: CASSGGINYGYTF. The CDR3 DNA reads TGTGCCAGCAGTGGAGGGATAAACTATGGCTACACCTTC.

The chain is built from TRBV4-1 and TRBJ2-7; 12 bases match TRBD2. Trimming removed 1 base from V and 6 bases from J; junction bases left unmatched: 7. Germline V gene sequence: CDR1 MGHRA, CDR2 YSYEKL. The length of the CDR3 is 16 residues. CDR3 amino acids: CASSQALAGGPLEQYF. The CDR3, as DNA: TGCGCCAGCAGCCAAGCCCTAGCGGGAGGGCCTCTCGAGCAGTACTTC.

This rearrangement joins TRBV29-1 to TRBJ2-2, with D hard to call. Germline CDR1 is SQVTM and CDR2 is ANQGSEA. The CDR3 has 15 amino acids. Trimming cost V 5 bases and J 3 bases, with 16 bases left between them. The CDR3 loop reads CSVTLPNPYTGELFF. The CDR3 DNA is TGCAGCGTTACACTTCCGAACCCTTACACCGGGGAGCTGTTTTTT.

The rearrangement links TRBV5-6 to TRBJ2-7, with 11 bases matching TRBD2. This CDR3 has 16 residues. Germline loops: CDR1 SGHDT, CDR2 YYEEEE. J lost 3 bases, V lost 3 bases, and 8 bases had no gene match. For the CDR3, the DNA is TGTGCCAGCAGCTCCATAGCGGGAGGGAAGGGCTACGAGCAGTACTTC. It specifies CASSSIAGGKGYEQYF.

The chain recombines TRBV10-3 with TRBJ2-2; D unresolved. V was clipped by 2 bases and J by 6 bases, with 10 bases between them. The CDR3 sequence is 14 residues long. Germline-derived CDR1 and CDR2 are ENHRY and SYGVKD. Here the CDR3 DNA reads TGTGCCATCAGTGAGGCAGACTGGCCCGGGGAGCTGTTTTTT. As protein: CAISEADWPGELFF.

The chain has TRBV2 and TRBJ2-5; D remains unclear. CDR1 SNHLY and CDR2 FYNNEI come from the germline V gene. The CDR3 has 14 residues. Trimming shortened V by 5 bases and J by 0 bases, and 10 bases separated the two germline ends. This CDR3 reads CASSSSIHQETQYF. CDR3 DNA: TGTGCCAGCAGTTCATCGATACACCAAGAGACCCAGTACTTC.

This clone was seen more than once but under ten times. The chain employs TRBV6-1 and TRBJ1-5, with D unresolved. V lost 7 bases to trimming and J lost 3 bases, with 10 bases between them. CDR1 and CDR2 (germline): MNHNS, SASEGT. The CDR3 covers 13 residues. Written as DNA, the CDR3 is TGTGCCAGCAAGGTACAGACCAATCAGCCCCAGCATTTT. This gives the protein CASKVQTNQPQHF.

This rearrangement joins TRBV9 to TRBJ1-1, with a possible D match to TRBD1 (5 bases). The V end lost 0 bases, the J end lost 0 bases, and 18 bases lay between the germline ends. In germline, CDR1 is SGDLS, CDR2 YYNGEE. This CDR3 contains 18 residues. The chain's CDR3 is CASSVAGGGGAMNTEAFF. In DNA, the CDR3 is TGTGCCAGCAGCGTAGCTGGAGGTGGAGGGGCCATGAACACTGAAGCTTTCTTT.

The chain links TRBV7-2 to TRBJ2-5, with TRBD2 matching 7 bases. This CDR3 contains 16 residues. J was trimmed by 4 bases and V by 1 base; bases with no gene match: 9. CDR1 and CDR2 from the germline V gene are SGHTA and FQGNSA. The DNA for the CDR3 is TGTGCCAGCAGCTTAGAGGGTGGTAGCGGGTTAGAGACCCAGTACTTC. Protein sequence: CASSLEGGSGLETQYF.

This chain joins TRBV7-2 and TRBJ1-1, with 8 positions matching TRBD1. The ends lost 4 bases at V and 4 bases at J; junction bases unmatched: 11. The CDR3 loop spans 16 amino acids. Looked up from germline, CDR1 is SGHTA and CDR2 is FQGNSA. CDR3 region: CASSSYWTGTGTEAFF. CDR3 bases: TGTGCCAGCAGCTCATACTGGACAGGGACTGGCACTGAAGCTTTCTTT.

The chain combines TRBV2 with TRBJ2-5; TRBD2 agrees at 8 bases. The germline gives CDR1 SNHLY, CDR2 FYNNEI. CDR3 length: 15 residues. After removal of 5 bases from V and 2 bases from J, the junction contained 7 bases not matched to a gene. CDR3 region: CASSTRGTRQETQYF. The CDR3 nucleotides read TGTGCCAGCAGTACAAGGGGGACTAGACAAGAGACCCAGTACTTC.

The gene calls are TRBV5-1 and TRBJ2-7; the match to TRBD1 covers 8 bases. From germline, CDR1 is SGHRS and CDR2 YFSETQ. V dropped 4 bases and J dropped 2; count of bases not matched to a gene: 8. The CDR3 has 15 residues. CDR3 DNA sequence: TGCGCCAGCAGCCCCGGGACAGGCAAGACCTACGAGCAGTACTTC. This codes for CASSPGTGKTYEQYF.

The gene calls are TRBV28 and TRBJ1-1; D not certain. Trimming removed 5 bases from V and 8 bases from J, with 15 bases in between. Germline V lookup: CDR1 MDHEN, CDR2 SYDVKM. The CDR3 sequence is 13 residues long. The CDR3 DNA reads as TGTGCCAGCAGTGACCCGGGTCCCGACGAAGCTTTCTTT. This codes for CASSDPGPDEAFF.

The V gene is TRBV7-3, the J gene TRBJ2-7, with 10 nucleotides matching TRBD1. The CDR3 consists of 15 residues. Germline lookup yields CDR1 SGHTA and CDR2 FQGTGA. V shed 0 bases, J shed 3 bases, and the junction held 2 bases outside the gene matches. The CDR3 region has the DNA TGTGCCAGCAGCTTAACCGGGACAGGGGTCTACGAGCAGTACTTC. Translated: CASSLTGTGVYEQYF.

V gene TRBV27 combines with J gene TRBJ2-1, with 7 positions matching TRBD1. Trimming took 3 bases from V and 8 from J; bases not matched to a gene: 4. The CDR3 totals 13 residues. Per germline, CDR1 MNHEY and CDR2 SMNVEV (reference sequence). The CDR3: CASSFRGSYEQFF. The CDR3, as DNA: TGTGCCAGCAGTTTCAGGGGGTCCTATGAGCAGTTCTTC.

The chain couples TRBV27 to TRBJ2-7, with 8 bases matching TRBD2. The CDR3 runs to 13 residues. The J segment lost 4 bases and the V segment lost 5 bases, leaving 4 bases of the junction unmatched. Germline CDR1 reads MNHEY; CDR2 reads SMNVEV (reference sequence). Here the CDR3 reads CASSGSGSYEQYF. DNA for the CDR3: TGTGCCAGCAGTGGAAGCGGGAGTTACGAGCAGTACTTC.

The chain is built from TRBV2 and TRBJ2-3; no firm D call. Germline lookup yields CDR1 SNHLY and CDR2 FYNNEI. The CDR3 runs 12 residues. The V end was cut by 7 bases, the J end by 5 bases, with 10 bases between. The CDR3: CASILSGDTQYF. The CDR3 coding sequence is TGTGCCAGCATCCTGTCGGGAGATACGCAGTATTTT.

CDR3 sequence reads: CASPENRTKSSYNEQFF. As DNA, the CDR3 is TGTGCCAGCCCTGAAAACAGGACAAAAAGCTCCTACAATGAGCAGTTCTTC. The chain has TRBV27 and TRBJ2-1; a weak D match, TRBD1 (5 bases). Germline loops: CDR1 MNHEY, CDR2 SMNVEV (reference sequence). The CDR3 spans 17 residues. V was cut by 8 bases and J by 0 bases, with 20 bases left in between.

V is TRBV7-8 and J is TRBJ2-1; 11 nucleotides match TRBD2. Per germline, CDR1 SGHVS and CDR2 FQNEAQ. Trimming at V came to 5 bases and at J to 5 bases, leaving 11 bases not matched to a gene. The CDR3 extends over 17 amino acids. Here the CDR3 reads CASSHTLGLADDNEQFF. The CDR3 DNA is TGTGCCAGCAGCCATACCCTGGGACTAGCGGACGACAATGAGCAGTTCTTC.

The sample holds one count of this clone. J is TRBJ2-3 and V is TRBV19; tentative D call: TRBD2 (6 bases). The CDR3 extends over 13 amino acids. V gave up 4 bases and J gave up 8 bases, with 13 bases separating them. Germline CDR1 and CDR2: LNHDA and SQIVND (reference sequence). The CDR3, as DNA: TGTGCCAGTAGTACTACTAGCCGGGGTACGCAGTATTTT. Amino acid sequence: CASSTTSRGTQYF.

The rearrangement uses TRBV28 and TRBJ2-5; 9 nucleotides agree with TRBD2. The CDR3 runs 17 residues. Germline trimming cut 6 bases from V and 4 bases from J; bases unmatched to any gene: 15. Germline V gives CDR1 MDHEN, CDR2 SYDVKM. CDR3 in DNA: TGTGCCAGCAGCCCGTTGGGGGGCGGGAGGGCTCGAGAGACCCAGTACTTC. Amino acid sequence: CASSPLGGGRARETQYF.

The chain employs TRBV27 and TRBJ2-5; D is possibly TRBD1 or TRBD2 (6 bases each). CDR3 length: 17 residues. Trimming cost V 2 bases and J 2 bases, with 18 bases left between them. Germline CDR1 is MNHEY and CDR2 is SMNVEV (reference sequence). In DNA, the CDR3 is TGTGCCAGCAGTTTACGGGGCATACGGAGGGGGCAAGAGACCCAGTACTTC. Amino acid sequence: CASSLRGIRRGQETQYF.

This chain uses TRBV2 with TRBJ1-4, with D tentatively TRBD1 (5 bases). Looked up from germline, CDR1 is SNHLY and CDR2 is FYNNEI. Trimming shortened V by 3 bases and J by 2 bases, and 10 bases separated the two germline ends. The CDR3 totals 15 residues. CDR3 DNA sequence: TGTGCCAGCAGTGAGACCTGGGGGACTAATGAAAAACTGTTTTTT. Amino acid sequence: CASSETWGTNEKLFF.